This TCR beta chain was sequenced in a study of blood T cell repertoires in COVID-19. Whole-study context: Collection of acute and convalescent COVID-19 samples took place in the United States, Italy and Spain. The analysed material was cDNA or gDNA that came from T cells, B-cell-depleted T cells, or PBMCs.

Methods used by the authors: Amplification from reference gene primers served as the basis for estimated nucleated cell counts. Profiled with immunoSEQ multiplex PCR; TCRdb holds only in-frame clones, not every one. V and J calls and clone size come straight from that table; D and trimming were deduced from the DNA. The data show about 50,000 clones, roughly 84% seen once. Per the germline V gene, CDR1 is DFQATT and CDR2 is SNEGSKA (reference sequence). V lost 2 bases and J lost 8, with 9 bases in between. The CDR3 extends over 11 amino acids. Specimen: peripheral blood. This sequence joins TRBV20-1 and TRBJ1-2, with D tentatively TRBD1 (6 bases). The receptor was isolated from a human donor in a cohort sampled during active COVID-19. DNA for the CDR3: TGCAGTGCTAGAAAGGGGGAGGGCTACACCTTC. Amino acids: CSARKGEGYTF.